The next 9 T cell receptor beta chains were all read from a single sample in a study of shared T cell receptors in the human thymus. This table comes from immunoSEQ multiplex PCR, and its TCRdb copy is limited to in-frame clones, with some not included. The sample consists of hundreds of thousands of clones, around 82% of them appearing once. The same data also contributed to another study, on human thymus T cells.

The sequenced material came from thymocytes. The receptors derive from a boy under three years old with a congenital heart defect.

The chain recombines TRBV6-5 with TRBJ1-5; D ambiguous. Germline V gene data show CDR1 as MNHEY and CDR2 as SVGAGI. The CDR3 consists of 15 residues. V gave up 0 bases and J gave up 3 bases, with 9 bases separating them. This chain's CDR3 is CASSYSRVDNQPQHF. DNA of the CDR3: TGTGCCAGCAGTTACTCGAGGGTCGACAATCAGCCCCAGCATTTT.

V is TRBV9 and J is TRBJ2-6, with a weak D call TRBD1 (5 bases). V was shortened by 0 bases and J by 4 bases, with 11 bases between the two germline ends. CDR3 size: 16 residues. CDR1 and CDR2 (germline): SGDLS, YYNGEE. CDR3 residues: CASSVAWQGGANVLTF. DNA of the CDR3: TGTGCCAGCAGCGTAGCTTGGCAGGGAGGGGCCAACGTCCTGACTTTC.

The chain couples TRBV27 to TRBJ2-7; 7 positions match TRBD1. Germline V gene lookup returns CDR1 MNHEY and CDR2 SMNVEV (reference sequence). V was pared by 5 bases and J by 1 base, with 11 bases of the junction left unmatched. The CDR3 totals 16 residues. CDR3 sequence: CASSKTDRVPSYEQYF. The CDR3 nucleotides read TGTGCCAGCAGTAAGACCGACAGGGTCCCTTCCTACGAGCAGTACTTC.

The CDR3 region is CASRSTSDSYNEQFF. CDR3 nucleotides: TGCGCCAGCAGGAGTACTAGCGACTCCTACAATGAGCAGTTCTTC. The chain combines TRBV10-2 with TRBJ2-1, with 7 bases that match TRBD2. V was clipped by 6 bases and J by 0 bases; unmatched bases: 5. There are 15 residues in the CDR3. The germline gives CDR1 WSHSY, CDR2 SAAADI.

This chain links TRBV6-1 with TRBJ2-1; 9 nucleotides agree with TRBD1. This CDR3 has 18 amino acids. The junction had 7 bases not matched to a gene; V was cut back by 1 base and J by 0 bases. The V gene's germline CDR1 is MNHNS and CDR2 SASEGT. In DNA form, the CDR3 reads TGTGCCAGCAGTGAAGGGGACAGGGACTCTAGCTCCTACAATGAGCAGTTCTTC. Its translation is CASSEGDRDSSSYNEQFF.

V gene TRBV6-1 combines with J gene TRBJ1-1; 9 positions agree with TRBD1. Germline trimming cut 6 bases from V and 3 bases from J; bases unmatched to any gene: 8. Germline values: CDR1 MNHNS, CDR2 SASEGT. This CDR3 has 15 amino acids. CDR3 bases: TGTGCCAGCAGCTACAGGGGGCAAATCGACACTGAAGCTTTCTTT. The encoded protein is CASSYRGQIDTEAFF.

The chain is built from TRBV28 and TRBJ1-5; 9 bases are shared with TRBD1. CDR3 length equals 18 residues. The ends lost 6 bases at V and 4 bases at J; junction bases unmatched: 16. Germline-derived CDR1 and CDR2 are MDHEN and SYDVKM. CDR3 nucleotide sequence: TGTGCCAGCAGAACAGACAGGGGGGCAGGGGAGGGGAATCAGCCCCAGCATTTT. Protein: CASRTDRGAGEGNQPQHF.

V gene TRBV4-1 combines with J gene TRBJ1-5, with 8 positions matching TRBD1. The junction had 7 bases not matched to a gene; V was cut back by 2 bases and J by 7 bases. Germline CDR1 and CDR2: MGHRA and YSYEKL. The CDR3 covers 15 residues. The DNA of the CDR3 is TGCGCCAGCAGCCAACGGACAGGGCACGGGCAGCCCCAGCATTTT. Its protein product is CASSQRTGHGQPQHF.

The chain links TRBV28 to TRBJ1-2; D may be TRBD1 (6 bases). Germline loops: CDR1 MDHEN, CDR2 SYDVKM. Trimming took 5 bases from V and 5 from J, leaving 15 bases between them. The CDR3 spans 14 residues. Here the CDR3 reads CASSPRGRAYGYTF. CDR3 sequence (DNA): TGTGCCAGCAGTCCCAGGGGTCGCGCGTATGGCTACACCTTC.